This T cell receptor beta chain is from a study of T-cell memory formation after mild COVID-19. Study-wide points: While clones contracting from day 15 to 85 were balanced between CD4 and CD8, later expanders leaned CD4+. Pre-infection memory harbored some responding clones, suggesting cross-reactive memory joined.

Notes on this clonotype: The antigen remains undetermined.

TCRdb reprocessed the 5' RACE reads via MiXCR and lists one record per CDR3 protein. The sample shows 350,000 or so distinct CDR3 sequences, 13% of them seen only once. The CDR3 totals 14 residues. The germline V gene has CDR1 DFQATT and CDR2 SNEGSKA (reference sequence). Trimming removed 5 bases from V and 4 bases from J; junction bases left unmatched: 10. Sample: PBMCs or a T cell subset sorted from them (not recorded which). This clonotype was obtained from a man aged 18 to 30 who had mild COVID-19 (a few samples of this study predate the infection). Cell type and time point are not known. The genes are TRBV20-1 and TRBJ1-2, with TRBD1 matching 7 bases. CDR3 coding DNA: TGCAGTGCTCCTTCCGGGACAGACCTCTATGGCTACACCTTC. The encoded protein is CSAPSGTDLYGYTF.